The clone carrying this T cell receptor (beta chain) was counted between two and nine times. This sample was taken from a study of T cells in Graves' hyperthyroidism and ophthalmopathy. About the research overall: Blood was drawn when the patient was first diagnosed and still untreated.

Regions amplified from RNA transcripts were the TCR beta CDR3 regions. Researchers ran a first-round RT-PCR on the TCR CDR3 using the HTBI primer set. From the multiplex PCR reads, TCRdb called clonotypes with MiXCR, one entry per CDR3 protein. The repertoire has hundreds of thousands of distinct CDR3 sequences, 14% to 15% of them found once; the top ten carry roughly an eighth. Germline values: CDR1 WSHSY, CDR2 SAAADI. V gave up 2 bases and J gave up 6 bases; unmatched junction bases: 7. The CDR3 is made up of 15 amino acids. Subjects with ophthalmopathy showed a Clinical Activity Score no lower than 3, a NOSPECS grade no lower than 4, and a duration shorter than 3 months. Criteria for exclusion of patients were uncontrolled infection, other autoimmune disease, pregnancy or lactation.

The receptor was isolated from a young man with Graves' ophthalmopathy. The specimen was blood. The rearrangement links TRBV10-2 to TRBJ2-1; 7 bases are a match to TRBD2. The CDR3: CASSEPGLPPNEQFF. As DNA, the CDR3 is TGCGCCAGCAGTGAGCCGGGACTACCCCCCAATGAGCAGTTCTTC.